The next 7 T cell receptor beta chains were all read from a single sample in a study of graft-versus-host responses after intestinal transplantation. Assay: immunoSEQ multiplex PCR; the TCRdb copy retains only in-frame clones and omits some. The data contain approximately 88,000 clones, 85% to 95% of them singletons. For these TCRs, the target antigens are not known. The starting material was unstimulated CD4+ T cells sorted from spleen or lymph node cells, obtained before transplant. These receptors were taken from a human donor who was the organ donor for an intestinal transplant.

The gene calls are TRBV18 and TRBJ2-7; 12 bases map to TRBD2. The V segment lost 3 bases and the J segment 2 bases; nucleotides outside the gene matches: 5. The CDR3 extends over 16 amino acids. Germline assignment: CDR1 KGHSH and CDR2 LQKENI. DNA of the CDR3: TGTGCCAGCTCACCCCCAGGACTAGCGGGGACCTACGAGCAGTACTTC. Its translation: CASSPPGLAGTYEQYF.

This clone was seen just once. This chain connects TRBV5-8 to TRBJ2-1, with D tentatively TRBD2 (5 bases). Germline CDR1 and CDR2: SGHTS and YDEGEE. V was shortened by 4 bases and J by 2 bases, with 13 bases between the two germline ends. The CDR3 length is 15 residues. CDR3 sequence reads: CASSTGLRPYNEQFF. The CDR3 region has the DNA TGTGCCAGCAGCACTGGACTTCGTCCCTACAATGAGCAGTTCTTC. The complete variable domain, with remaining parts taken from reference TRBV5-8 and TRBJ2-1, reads EAGVTQSPTHLIKTRGQQATLRCSPISGHTSVYWYQQALGLGLQFLLWYDEGEERNRGNFPPRFSGRQFPNYSSELNVNALELEDSALYLCASSTGLRPYNEQFFGPGTRLTVL.

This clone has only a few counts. The CDR3: CASRVQGVGSPLHF. CDR3 in DNA: TGTGCCAGCAGGGTACAGGGGGTAGGTTCACCCCTCCACTTT. V and J are TRBV2 and TRBJ1-6; 8 bases are shared with TRBD1. V gave up 6 bases and J gave up 9 bases; unmatched junction bases: 7. Germline-derived CDR1 and CDR2 are SNHLY and FYNNEI. CDR3 length equals 14 residues.

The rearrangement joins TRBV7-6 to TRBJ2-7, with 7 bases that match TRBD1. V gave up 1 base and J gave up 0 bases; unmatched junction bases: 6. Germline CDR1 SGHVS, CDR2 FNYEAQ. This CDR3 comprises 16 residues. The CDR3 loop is CASSLGAGGVSYEQYF. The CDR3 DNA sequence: TGTGCCAGCAGCTTAGGGGCAGGGGGTGTCTCCTACGAGCAGTACTTC.

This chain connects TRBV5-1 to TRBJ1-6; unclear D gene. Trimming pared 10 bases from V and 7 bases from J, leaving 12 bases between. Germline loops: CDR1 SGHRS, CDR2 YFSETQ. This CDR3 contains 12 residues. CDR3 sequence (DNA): TGCGCCTCCTCCGGAGTGAATTCACCCCTCCACTTT. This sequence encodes CASSGVNSPLHF.

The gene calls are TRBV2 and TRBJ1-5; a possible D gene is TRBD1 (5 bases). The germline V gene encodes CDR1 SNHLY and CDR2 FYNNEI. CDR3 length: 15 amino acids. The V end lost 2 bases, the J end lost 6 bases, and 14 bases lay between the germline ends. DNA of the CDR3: TGTGCCAGCAGTGAACCGGGGCTGGGAGGTCAGCCCCAGCATTTT. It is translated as CASSEPGLGGQPQHF.

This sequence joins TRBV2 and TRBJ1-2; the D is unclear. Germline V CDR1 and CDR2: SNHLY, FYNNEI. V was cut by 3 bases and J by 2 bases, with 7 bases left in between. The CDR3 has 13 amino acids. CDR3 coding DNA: TGTGCCAGCAGTGAGTCTCAGAACTATGGCTACACCTTC. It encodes CASSESQNYGYTF. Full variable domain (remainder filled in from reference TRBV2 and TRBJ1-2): EPEVTQTPSHQVTQMGQEVILRCVPISNHLYFYWYRQILGQKVEFLVSFYNNEISEKSEIFDDQFSVERPDGSNFTLKIRSTKLEDSAMYFCASSESQNYGYTFGSGTRLTVV.